Following are 21 T cell receptor beta chains from one sample sequenced in a study of blood T cell repertoires in COVID-19. The assay was immunoSEQ multiplex PCR, and TCRdb's table has in-frame clones only and misses some. The sample records around 140,000 clones, roughly three quarters being singletons. The source material was PBMCs or T cells enriched from blood (not recorded which). The receptors stem from a woman in her forties or fifties who had recovered from COVID-19.

This clone was counted between two and nine times. The chain carries TRBV30 and TRBJ1-6; D is ambiguous. The CDR3 has 16 residues. Germline V CDR1 and CDR2: GTSNPN, SVGIG (reference sequence). V was trimmed by 0 bases and J by 1 base, leaving 10 bases between them. DNA of the CDR3: TGTGCCTGGAGTGTACCGGGAATTTCCTATAATTCACCCCTCCACTTT. Protein: CAWSVPGISYNSPLHF.

This clone was seen only a few times. The V and J genes are TRBV29-1 and TRBJ1-5; 9 bases line up with TRBD1. This CDR3 contains 14 residues. V dropped 5 bases and J dropped 7; count of bases not matched to a gene: 9. CDR1 and CDR2 (germline): SQVTM, ANQGSEA. The CDR3 coding sequence is TGCAGCGTTCGCACCGGGACAGGGCCCCAGCCCCAGCATTTT. Its translation: CSVRTGTGPQPQHF.

The rearrangement uses TRBV10-1 and TRBJ1-1; D remains ambiguous. The CDR3 length is 14 residues. The ends were cut back, 3 bases at V and 0 bases at J, with 8 bases in the middle. Germline V lookup: CDR1 WNHNN, CDR2 SYGVQD (reference sequence). CDR3 region: CASSDRGLNTEAFF. DNA for the CDR3: TGCGCCAGCAGTGATCGGGGATTGAACACTGAAGCTTTCTTT.

The V call is TRBV5-4, the J call TRBJ2-1, with TRBD2 as a possible D gene (6 bases). The CDR3 is 15 amino acids. V lost 0 bases, J lost 4 bases, and 11 bases lay in between. Germline CDR1 SGHNT, CDR2 YYREEE (reference sequence). The CDR3 is CASSLEEGRYNEQFF. The DNA of the CDR3 is TGTGCCAGCAGCTTGGAGGAGGGGAGGTACAATGAGCAGTTCTTC.

This chain connects TRBV7-6 to TRBJ2-5; D perhaps matches TRBD2 (6 bases). CDR1 is SGHVS and CDR2 is FNYEAQ in the germline V gene. The CDR3 is made up of 15 amino acids. Trimming pared 5 bases from V and 1 base from J, leaving 14 bases between. The CDR3 coding sequence is TGTGCCAGCAGCACACGTAGCGGAGTCCAAGAGACCCAGTACTTC. Its protein product is CASSTRSGVQETQYF.

This clone has only one observation. The chain combines TRBV7-9 with TRBJ2-7; a possible D gene is TRBD2 (5 bases). This CDR3 comprises 13 residues. Deletions cut 4 bases from V and 1 base from J, with 8 bases between. Germline V gene lookup returns CDR1 SEHNR and CDR2 FQNEAQ (reference sequence). Here the CDR3 DNA reads TGTGCCAGCAGCTACCGGGAATCCTACGAGCAGTACTTC. Its translation: CASSYRESYEQYF.

This clone was recorded only once. This chain uses TRBV7-9 with TRBJ2-7; TRBD1 matches 7 bases. The V gene end was trimmed by 5 bases and the J gene end by 0 bases; junction bases not matched to a gene: 10. Germline values: CDR1 SEHNR, CDR2 FQNEAQ (reference sequence). The CDR3 sequence is 16 residues long. The DNA of the CDR3 is TGTGCCAGCAGCCCCCTTCCGGGACAGTCCTCCTACGAGCAGTACGTC. Amino acid sequence: CASSPLPGQSSYEQYV.

The gene calls are TRBV5-1 and TRBJ2-3; the match to TRBD1 covers 7 bases. Germline V gene sequence: CDR1 SGHRS, CDR2 YFSETQ. Germline trimming cut 2 bases from V and 2 bases from J; bases unmatched to any gene: 5. CDR3 length: 15 amino acids. CDR3 sequence: CASSLSGTDTDTQYF. CDR3 nucleotides: TGCGCCAGCAGCTTATCGGGGACAGACACAGATACGCAGTATTTT.

The V gene is TRBV28, the J gene TRBJ1-1; 7 positions agree with TRBD1. The germline CDR1 and CDR2 sequences are MDHEN and SYDVKM. Trimming cost V 2 bases and J 5 bases; bases outside gene matches: 2. The CDR3 has 13 residues. CDR3 bases: TGTGCCAGCAGTTTAACAGGGGCGACTGAAGCTTTCTTT. Encoded protein: CASSLTGATEAFF.

V and J are TRBV5-8 and TRBJ2-1, with TRBD1 matching over 11 bases. Germline assignment: CDR1 SGHTS and CDR2 YDEGEE. The CDR3 has 17 amino acids. V lost 1 base to trimming and J lost 7 bases; unmatched junction nucleotides: 10. The CDR3: CASSLSQVDRGRNEQFF. The CDR3 coding sequence is TGTGCCAGCAGCTTGTCGCAGGTGGACAGGGGGCGGAATGAGCAGTTCTTC.

V usage is TRBV29-1 and J usage is TRBJ2-2, with D possibly matching TRBD1 (6 bases). The V end was cut by 3 bases, the J end by 6 bases, with 17 bases between. Per the germline V gene, CDR1 is SQVTM and CDR2 is ANQGSEA. The CDR3 is 15 residues long. This CDR3 reads CSVDEGQGLAGELFF. The CDR3 DNA reads TGCAGCGTTGATGAGGGCCAGGGGCTGGCCGGGGAGCTGTTTTTT.

This chain uses TRBV19 with TRBJ2-6, with D tentatively TRBD1 (5 bases). The V gene lost 3 bases and the J gene lost 12 bases, with 9 bases spanning the gap. Germline CDR1 LNHDA, CDR2 SQIVND (reference sequence). The CDR3 is made up of 12 amino acids. The CDR3 protein is CASSMQGPVLTF. CDR3 nucleotides: TGTGCCAGTAGTATGCAGGGTCCCGTCCTGACTTTC.

The genes are TRBV28 and TRBJ2-3, with D perhaps TRBD1 (5 bases). In germline, CDR1 is MDHEN, CDR2 SYDVKM. This CDR3 has 13 residues. Trimming removed 6 bases at V and 3 bases at J, with 10 bases between. The CDR3 DNA sequence: TGTGCCAGCAGGCATCAGGGTACAGATACGCAGTATTTT. It yields the protein CASRHQGTDTQYF.

The CDR3 here is CASSPPGIYQPQHF. The CDR3 region has the DNA TGTGCCAGCAGCCCCCCAGGGATCTATCAGCCCCAGCATTTT. V and J are TRBV9 and TRBJ1-5; tentative D call: TRBD1 (5 bases). Germline values: CDR1 SGDLS, CDR2 YYNGEE. This CDR3 comprises 14 residues. V was clipped by 4 bases and J by 5 bases, with 13 bases between them.

In DNA form, the CDR3 reads TGTGCCAGCTCACCACAGGGGCCCCACAACACCGGGGAGCTGTTTTTT. As protein: CASSPQGPHNTGELFF. The rearrangement links TRBV18 to TRBJ2-2; D is perhaps TRBD1 (5 bases). This CDR3 has 16 amino acids. V was trimmed by 1 base and J by 2 bases, leaving 11 bases between them. Looked up from germline, CDR1 is KGHSH and CDR2 is LQKENI. The full variable domain, completed using reference TRBV18 and TRBJ2-2, is NAGVMQNPRHLVRRRGQEARLRCSPMKGHSHVYWYRQLPEEGLKFMVYLQKENIIDESGMPKERFSAEFPKEGPSILRIQQVVRGDSAAYFCASSPQGPHNTGELFFGEGSRLTVL.

This chain connects TRBV5-4 to TRBJ2-1, with TRBD2 matching over 8 bases. The CDR3 is 15 residues long. V trimming: 3 bases; J trimming: 8 bases; junction bases outside the gene matches: 10. Germline assignment: CDR1 SGHNT and CDR2 YYREEE (reference sequence). CDR3 residues: CASSSAGLGNDEQFF. The CDR3 DNA reads as TGTGCCAGCAGCTCGGCGGGACTAGGTAATGATGAGCAGTTCTTC.

The chain carries TRBV27 and TRBJ2-1; 9 positions match TRBD2. The CDR3 is 16 residues long. Germline-derived CDR1 and CDR2 are MNHEY and SMNVEV (reference sequence). The junction had 14 bases not matched to a gene; V was cut back by 7 bases and J by 7 bases. The CDR3 nucleotides read TGTGCCAGCAACCCCTTGGGTAGCGGGGGATGGAATGAGCAGTTCTTC. It is translated as CASNPLGSGGWNEQFF.

In regard to this clone: The same CDR3 also results from other DNA sequences found in this sample. The V call is TRBV3-1 (or the pseudogene TRBV3-2), the J call TRBJ2-2, with 7 bases identical to TRBD2. V lost 1 base to trimming and J lost 5 bases; unmatched junction nucleotides: 1. The CDR3 is made up of 14 amino acids. Germline V gene lookup returns CDR1 LGHDT and CDR2 YNNKEL (reference sequence). CDR3 region: CASSQGRGTGELFF. CDR3 nucleotides: TGTGCCAGCAGCCAAGGGCGGGGGACCGGGGAGCTGTTTTTT.

This clone has a handful of counts. V and J are TRBV20-1 and TRBJ2-7; 9 nucleotides line up with TRBD2. V lost 3 bases, J lost 7 bases, and 10 bases stayed unmatched. Germline loops: CDR1 DFQATT, CDR2 SNEGSKA (reference sequence). This CDR3 comprises 14 residues. The CDR3: CSASDSGGTGEQYF. CDR3 coding DNA: TGCAGTGCTAGTGATAGCGGGGGTACTGGGGAGCAGTACTTC.

The chain links TRBV25-1 to TRBJ1-2, with 7 bases that match TRBD1. The V and J ends lost 2 bases and 7 bases, in that order; junction bases with no gene match: 4. The V gene's germline CDR1 is MGHDK and CDR2 SYGVNS. The CDR3 has 13 residues. CDR3 in DNA: TGTGCCAGCAGTGAAGACAGGGTACGTGGCTACACCTTC. Translated: CASSEDRVRGYTF.

A remark on this clone: The junction does not match germline at one end; this may be a read error. This sequence joins TRBV7-2 and TRBJ1-3; D may be TRBD1 (6 bases). The CDR3 is 16 residues long. Germline CDR1 and CDR2: SGHTA and FQGNSA. The CDR3 DNA reads as TGTGCCAGTAGCTTCGGGGGGCCGCTCTCTGGAAACACCATATATTTT. It encodes CASSFGGPLSGNTIYF.